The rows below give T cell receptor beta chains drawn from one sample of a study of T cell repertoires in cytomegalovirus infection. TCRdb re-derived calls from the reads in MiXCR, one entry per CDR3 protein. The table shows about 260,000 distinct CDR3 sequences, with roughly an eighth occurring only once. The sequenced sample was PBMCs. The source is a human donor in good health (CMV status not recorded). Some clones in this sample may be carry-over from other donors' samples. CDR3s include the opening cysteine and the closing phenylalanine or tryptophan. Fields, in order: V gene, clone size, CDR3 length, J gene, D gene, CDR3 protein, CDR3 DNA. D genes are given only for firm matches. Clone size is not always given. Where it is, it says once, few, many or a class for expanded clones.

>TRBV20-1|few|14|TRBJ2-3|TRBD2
CSALLAGSTDTQYF
TGCAGTGCCCTCCTAGCGGGGTCCACAGATACGCAGTATTTT
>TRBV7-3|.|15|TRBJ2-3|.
CASSVAGFSTDAQYF
TGTGCCAGCAGCGTAGCCGGGTTTAGCACAGATGCGCAGTATTTT
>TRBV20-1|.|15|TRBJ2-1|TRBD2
CSAYRTSGSYNEQFF
TGCAGTGCCTATAGGACTAGCGGGTCATACAATGAGCAGTTCTTC
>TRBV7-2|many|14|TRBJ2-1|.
CASSEGGAYNEQFF
TGTGCCAGCAGCGAAGGGGGGGCCTACAATGAGCAGTTCTTC
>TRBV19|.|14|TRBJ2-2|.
CASSTGSGTGELFF
TGTGCCAGTAGTACAGGGTCGGGGACCGGGGAGCTGTTTTTT
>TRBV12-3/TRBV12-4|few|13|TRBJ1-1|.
CASSPGRFTEAFF
TGTGCCAGCAGCCCTGGGCGTTTCACTGAAGCTTTCTTT
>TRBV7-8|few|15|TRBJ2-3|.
CASSSRGAGTDTQYF
TGTGCCAGCAGCTCCCGGGGGGCAGGCACAGATACGCAGTATTTT
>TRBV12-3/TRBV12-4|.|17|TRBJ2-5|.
CASSNNAWRGHQETQYF
TGTGCCAGCAGCAATAACGCGTGGCGGGGCCACCAAGAGACCCAGTACTTC
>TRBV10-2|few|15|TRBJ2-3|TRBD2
CASSGTSGTTDTQYF
TGCGCCAGCAGCGGGACTAGCGGAACCACAGATACGCAGTATTTT
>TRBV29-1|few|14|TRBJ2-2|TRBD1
CSVLGTGYTGELFF
TGCAGCGTACTAGGGACAGGGTATACCGGGGAGCTGTTTTTT
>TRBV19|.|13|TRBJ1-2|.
CASSSPNTVGYTF
TGTGCCAGTAGTAGCCCGAATACGGTTGGCTACACCTTC
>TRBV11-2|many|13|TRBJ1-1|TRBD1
CASSDDRATEAFF
TGTGCCAGCAGCGATGACAGGGCCACTGAAGCTTTCTTT
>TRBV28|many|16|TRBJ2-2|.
CASRFPGPGRSGELFF
TGTGCCAGCAGATTCCCGGGGCCCGGTCGGAGCGGGGAGCTGTTTTTT
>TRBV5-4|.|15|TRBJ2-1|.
CAGSKGGISYNEQFF
TGTGCCGGCTCTAAGGGGGGGATCTCCTACAATGAGCAGTTCTTC
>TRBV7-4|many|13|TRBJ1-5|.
CASSLFGNQPQHF
TGTGCCAGCAGCTTATTCGGCAATCAGCCCCAGCATTTT
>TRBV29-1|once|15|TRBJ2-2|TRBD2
CSVVSSGENTGELFF
TGCAGCGTTGTTTCTAGCGGGGAGAACACCGGGGAGCTGTTTTTT
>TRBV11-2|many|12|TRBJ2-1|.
CASLGRGGPEFF
TGTGCCAGCCTCGGAAGGGGGGGCCCCGAGTTCTTC
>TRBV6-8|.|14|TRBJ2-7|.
CASSKGGMVYEQYF
TGTGCCAGCAGTAAGGGGGGCATGGTCTACGAGCAGTACTTC
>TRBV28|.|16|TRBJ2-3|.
CASRPATARSTDTQYF
TGTGCCAGCAGGCCGGCGACAGCCAGGAGCACAGATACGCAGTATTTT
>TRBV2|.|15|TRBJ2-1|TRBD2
CASSIAGPSYNEQFF
TGTGCCAGCAGCATAGCGGGCCCCTCCTACAATGAGCAGTTCTTC
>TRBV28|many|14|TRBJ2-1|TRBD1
CASSQGQFYNEQFF
TGTGCCAGCAGCCAGGGACAGTTTTACAATGAGCAGTTCTTC
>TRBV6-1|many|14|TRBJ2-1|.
CASTPGQGFNEQFF
TGTGCCAGCACCCCCGGGCAGGGGTTTAATGAGCAGTTCTTC
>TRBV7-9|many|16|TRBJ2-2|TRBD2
CASSPAGGEATGELFF
TGTGCCAGCAGCCCAGCGGGAGGGGAAGCCACCGGGGAGCTGTTTTTT
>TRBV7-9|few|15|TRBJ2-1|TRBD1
CASTDRGRTHNEQFF
TGTGCCAGCACCGACAGGGGGCGCACTCACAATGAGCAGTTCTTC
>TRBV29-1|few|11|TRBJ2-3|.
CSVKTSDTQYF
TGCAGCGTTAAAACGTCGGATACGCAGTATTTT
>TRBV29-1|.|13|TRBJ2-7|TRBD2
CSVGRLAGIEQYF
TGCAGCGTGGGGCGACTAGCGGGGATCGAGCAGTACTTC
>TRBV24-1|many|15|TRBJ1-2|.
CATRLGRDSNYGYTF
TGTGCCACCAGGCTCGGACGGGACTCTAACTATGGCTACACCTTC
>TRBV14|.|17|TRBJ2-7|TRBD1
CASSQDFGTGLTYEQYF
TGTGCCAGCAGCCAAGACTTCGGGACAGGGCTTACCTACGAGCAGTACTTC
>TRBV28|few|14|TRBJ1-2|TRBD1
CASSVQGALYGYTF
TGTGCCAGCAGTGTACAGGGGGCCCTCTATGGCTACACCTTC
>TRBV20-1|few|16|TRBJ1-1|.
CSARFFGQGPNTEAFF
TGCAGTGCTAGATTTTTTGGGCAGGGGCCGAACACTGAAGCTTTCTTT
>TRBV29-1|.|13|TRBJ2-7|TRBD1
CSATGTGTHEQYF
TGCAGCGCCACCGGGACAGGGACTCACGAGCAGTACTTC
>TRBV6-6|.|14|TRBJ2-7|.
CASSLEGGTYEQYF
TGTGCCAGCAGCCTAGAGGGGGGCACATACGAGCAGTACTTC